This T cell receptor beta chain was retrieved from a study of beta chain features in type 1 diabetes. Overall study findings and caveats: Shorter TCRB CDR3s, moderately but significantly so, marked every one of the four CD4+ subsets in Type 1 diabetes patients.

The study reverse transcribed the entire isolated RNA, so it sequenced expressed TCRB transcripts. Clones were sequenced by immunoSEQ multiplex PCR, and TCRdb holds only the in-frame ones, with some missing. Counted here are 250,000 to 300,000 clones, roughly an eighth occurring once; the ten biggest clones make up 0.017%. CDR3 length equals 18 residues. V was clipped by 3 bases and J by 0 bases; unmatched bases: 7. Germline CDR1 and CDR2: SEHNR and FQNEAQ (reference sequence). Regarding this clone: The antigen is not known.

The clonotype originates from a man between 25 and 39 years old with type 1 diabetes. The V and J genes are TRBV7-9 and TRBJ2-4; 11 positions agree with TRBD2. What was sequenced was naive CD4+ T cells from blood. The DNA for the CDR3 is TGTGCCAGCAGCTTGGGCCTAGCGGGAGGATTAGCCAAAAACATTCAGTACTTC. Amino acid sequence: CASSLGLAGGLAKNIQYF.